The entry that follows covers one T cell receptor beta chain sequence. This sample is part of a study of blood T cell repertoires in COVID-19. Overall study context: PBMCs, B-cell-depleted T cells, or T cells provided the cDNA or gDNA that made up the material.

Assay: immunoSEQ multiplex PCR; the TCRdb copy retains only in-frame clones and omits some. The data show around 310,000 clones, with about 90% seen just once and around 0.98% held by the top ten. Germline loops: CDR1 MDHEN, CDR2 SYDVKM. The CDR3 extends over 17 amino acids. The V segment lost 6 bases and the J segment 0 bases; nucleotides outside the gene matches: 10. The J gene is TRBJ2-4, the V gene TRBV28, with 8 bases that match TRBD1. The TCR was taken from a woman aged 40 to 55 with COVID-19, enrolled during active disease. Sequencing was done on a sample of peripheral blood. CDR3 protein: CASRIRTGKEAKNIQYF. The CDR3 DNA is TGTGCCAGCAGAATTAGGACAGGGAAGGAAGCCAAAAACATTCAGTACTTC.